This T cell receptor beta chain stems from a study of cytomegalovirus exposure and HLA in healthy donors. In the study overall: From donors who were HLA-typed, an early data release held 80 million to 85 million unique TCRs. Whole-study results and caveats: DRB1 showed the most TCR associations and HLA-C the fewest in a later analysis, as rates varied by HLA locus. Immune exposure data for these donors was limited to CMV serostatus. The listing of about 150 TCR beta chains classed them as cytomegalovirus-associated.

Primers included in the PCR were 60 Vbeta and 13 Jbeta primers. Assay used: immunoSEQ multiplex PCR; TCRdb lists only in-frame clones, some missing. The sample holds 120,000 or so clones; around four fifths are singletons and the top ten take about 3.9%. As regards this clone: Its cognate antigen is unknown. The junction departs from the called germline gene at one end, perhaps through a read error.

CDR1 is SSHAT and CDR2 is FNYEAQ in the germline V gene (reference sequence). The CDR3 sequence is 15 residues long. The material sequenced was PBMCs. The genes are TRBV7-7 and TRBJ2-7, with 7 positions matching TRBD1. The receptor comes from a woman aged 40 to 49 in good health and CMV-seropositive. The CDR3 DNA sequence: TGTGCTAGCAGCCTTAGTTTTTCGCAGGGGGACGAGCAGTACTTC. This encodes CASSLSFSQGDEQYF. Drawing the rest from reference TRBV7-7 and TRBJ2-7, the complete variable domain is GAGVSQSPRYKVTKRGQDVTLRCDPISSHATLYWYQQALGQGPEFLTYFNYEAQPDKSGLPSDRFSAERPEGSISTLTIQRTEQRDSAMYRCASSLSFSQGDEQYFGPGTRLTVT.